Below, one T cell receptor (beta chain) is given with its context. This record comes from a study of shared clonotypes between healthy human individuals. Across the study: CD8 memory received one plate per donor, CD8 naive two, CD4 memory three and CD4 naive three.

Sequencing was performed with immunoSEQ multiplex PCR; in TCRdb, only in-frame clones are kept and a portion is missing. The profile shows about 1 million clones, about 75% of them singletons. The CDR3 runs 16 residues. The V end was cut by 5 bases, the J end by 0 bases, with 18 bases between. Material: memory CD4+ T cells sorted from blood. Documented subset: CD45RA-negative fraction. The V and J genes are TRBV5-3 and TRBJ2-7, with D uncertain. TRBV5-3 is an ORF; its function is uncertain. This receptor was obtained from a young man in good health. The DNA for the CDR3 is TGTGCCAGAAGTACCTTTCCCAACCCTAGCTCCTACGAGCAGTACTTC. Amino acid sequence: CARSTFPNPSSYEQYF.